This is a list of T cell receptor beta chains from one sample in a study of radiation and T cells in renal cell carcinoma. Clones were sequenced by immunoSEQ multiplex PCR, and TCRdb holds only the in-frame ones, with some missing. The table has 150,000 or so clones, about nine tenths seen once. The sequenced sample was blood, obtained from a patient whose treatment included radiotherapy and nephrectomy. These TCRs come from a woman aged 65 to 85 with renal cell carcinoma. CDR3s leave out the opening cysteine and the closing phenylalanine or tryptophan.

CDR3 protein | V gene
ASSPQGGVDSWGTEAF | TRBV18
ASSIYRGANEQF | TRBV19
ASSYLGEGYT | TRBV6-5
ASSIGLALSTDTQY | TRBV19
AISESTRRVQETQY | TRBV10-3
ASSNLGVDTGELF | TRBV5-6
SVGGQGGLRGGELF | TRBV29-1
ASSPGPYEQY | TRBV2
ASSLAGKVNTEAF | TRBV7-2
ASSPEGRRNTEAF | TRBV7-2
ASSILTRKLF | TRBV27
ASSQVMMGYGYT | TRBV14
ASSPRDLIEQY | TRBV11-2
ATSSGGGGTDTQY | TRBV15
ATSRGGQGDTEAF | TRBV15
AWSVQGSTEAF | TRBV30
ATTQSISSPLH | TRBV15
ASSQGGGYNEQF | TRBV4-1
ASRINRGGSSTEAF | TRBV7-8
AWGRGEQY | TRBV30
ASSLSVAAGNTIY | TRBV5-6
ASSFQGRDNEQF | TRBV7-9
AWVWVTEAF | TRBV30
ASTGKGANNSPLH | TRBV6-5
ASSLAASQYTYQY | TRBV7-9
ASNRGLNEKLF | TRBV19
ASSYVRGGEQF | TRBV6-5
ASSLDRVQTQY | TRBV7-9
ASSSAGGPLGEQY | TRBV7-9
ASSLSGGRDNEQF | TRBV5-1
ASVTSSYEQY | TRBV6-1
ASSPSDTSYGYT | TRBV27
ASSEAMAGGQETQY | TRBV6-1
SVGVSETQY | TRBV29-1
ASSPGAGTTYTQY | TRBV7-2
ASSFAGARGNQPQH | TRBV28
ASSLVDTYADTQY | TRBV7-9
ASSRLSRVGDYNSPLH | TRBV9
ASSARQVSYEQY | TRBV7-2
ASSYQGGNTEAF | TRBV6-5
ASSSPAGGRKTQY | TRBV28
ASSLELAGGTYNEQF | TRBV5-8
ASSYPWGGMNTEAF | TRBV6-8
ASSEPASNPGGKLF | TRBV6-1
ASSEGGLLSYEQY | TRBV2
AWSTGLSQPQH | TRBV30
ASSSITGQHTGELF | TRBV7-6
ASSPRGGGGYT | TRBV5-6
ASSPRVSSTDTQY | TRBV9
ASSLARVGDTEAF | TRBV5-1
ASSLLGSGGTLSPYEQY | TRBV5-1
ASSQVTGVGYT | TRBV14
ASSQSTSTANYGYT | TRBV16
ASSSQYQPQH | TRBV19